This is a list of T cell receptor beta chains from one sample in a study of technical replicates of blood from a few donors. Measured with immunoSEQ multiplex PCR; TCRdb has only the in-frame clones, and not every one. The table has 95,000 to 100,000 clones, nearly 96% seen once. The specimen was T cells isolated from PBMCs. All receptors derive from a human donor in good health. CDR3s include the opening cysteine and the closing phenylalanine or tryptophan. Fields, in order: J gene, clone size, V gene, D gene, CDR3 protein, CDR3 DNA. D genes are given only for firm matches. Size is omitted from some rows. Given values are once, few, many or a class for expanded clones.

TRBJ2-7 | - | TRBV9 | - | CASSVGQQSSYEQYF | TGTGCCAGCAGCGTAGGACAACAGAGCTCCTACGAGCAGTACTTC
TRBJ2-7 | - | TRBV11-3 | - | CASSLAEGRSSYEQYF | TGTGCCAGCAGCTTAGCTGAGGGCCGGAGCTCCTACGAGCAGTACTTC
TRBJ2-1 | - | TRBV7-2 | - | CASSHLTGIAGNEQFF | TGTGCCAGCAGCCACCTGACAGGGATAGCGGGGAATGAGCAGTTCTTC
TRBJ2-1 | - | TRBV29-1 | TRBD2 | CSVTRLAGRRSYNEQFF | TGCAGCGTGACTAGACTAGCGGGAAGAAGATCCTACAATGAGCAGTTCTTC
TRBJ2-3 | - | TRBV9 | TRBD1 | CASSVAGTGGTDTQYF | TGTGCCAGCAGCGTAGCGGGAACAGGGGGCACAGATACGCAGTATTTT
TRBJ2-7 | - | TRBV28 | - | CASTQNSYEQYF | TGTGCCAGCACCCAGAACTCCTACGAGCAGTACTTC
TRBJ2-7 | - | TRBV11-2 | TRBD1 | CASSSKGQGAYEQYF | TGTGCCAGCAGCTCGAAAGGGCAGGGGGCCTACGAGCAGTACTTC
TRBJ2-1 | - | TRBV5-5 | TRBD2 | CASTHRPGLAGDDNEQFF | TGTGCCAGCACCCACAGGCCGGGACTAGCGGGAGATGACAATGAGCAGTTCTTC
TRBJ1-2 | - | TRBV27 | - | CASSMGQGNYQGYTF | TGTGCCAGCAGTATGGGGCAGGGGAATTATCAGGGCTACACCTTC
TRBJ2-3 | - | TRBV14 | - | CASSPRDSRTDTQYF | TGTGCCAGCAGTCCCCGGGACTCCCGCACAGATACGCAGTATTTT
TRBJ2-6 | - | TRBV5-6 | TRBD1 | CASRTGVGANVLTF | TGTGCCAGCAGAACAGGGGTTGGGGCCAACGTCCTGACTTTC
TRBJ2-1 | - | TRBV30 | TRBD2 | CAWVEQAGGTYNEQFF | TGTGCCTGGGTAGAACAAGCGGGGGGAACCTACAATGAGCAGTTCTTC
TRBJ1-2 | - | TRBV5-8 | TRBD1 | CASSLVGNRGDYGYTF | TGTGCCAGCAGCTTGGTGGGGAACAGGGGTGACTATGGCTACACCTTC
TRBJ1-6 | - | TRBV5-6 | - | CASSTTGILSPLHF | TGTGCCAGCAGCACAACAGGGATATTGTCACCCCTCCACTTT
TRBJ1-1 | - | TRBV18 | TRBD1 | CASSPPGQGLNTEAFF | TGTGCCAGCTCACCACCGGGACAGGGGCTGAACACTGAAGCTTTCTTT
TRBJ2-2 | - | TRBV5-1 | TRBD1 | CASSLVTGAGELFF | TGCGCCAGCAGCTTGGTGACAGGGGCCGGGGAGCTGTTTTTT
TRBJ2-1 | - | TRBV6-5 | TRBD2 | CASSYYTSGPYNEQFF | TGTGCCAGCAGTTACTATACTAGCGGACCCTACAATGAGCAGTTCTTC
TRBJ2-1 | - | TRBV9 | TRBD2 | CASSRAAAGGLNEQFF | TGTGCCAGCAGTCGAGCGGCAGCGGGGGGGCTCAATGAGCAGTTCTTC
TRBJ2-1 | - | TRBV6-6 | - | CASTPGGRNEQFF | TGTGCCAGCACCCCCGGGGGACGGAATGAGCAGTTCTTC
TRBJ2-5 | - | TRBV28 | - | CASSFPTSRQATRETQYF | TGTGCCAGCAGTTTTCCGACCTCCAGACAGGCCACACGAGAGACCCAGTACTTC
TRBJ2-7 | - | TRBV4-1 | TRBD1 | CASSQDPTGGYEQYF | TGCGCCAGCAGCCAAGACCCCACAGGGGGGTACGAGCAGTACTTC
TRBJ2-2 | - | TRBV10-3 | TRBD2 | CAISEQLAGTGELFF | TGTGCCATCAGTGAGCAACTAGCGGGGACCGGGGAGCTGTTTTTT
TRBJ2-7 | - | TRBV7-9 | - | CASSSVGQGLEQYF | TGTGCCAGCAGCTCAGTGGGCCAGGGGCTTGAGCAGTACTTC
TRBJ2-7 | once | TRBV5-4 | TRBD2 | CASSLGLAGNYEQYF | TGTGCCAGCAGCTTGGGCTTAGCGGGCAACTACGAGCAGTACTTC
TRBJ2-5 | once | TRBV5-4 | - | CASSFDRLETQYF | TGTGCCAGCAGCTTTGACAGGCTGGAGACCCAGTACTTC